This record looks at one TCR beta chain sequence and its context. The CDR3 is made up of 12 amino acids. V gave up 5 bases and J gave up 7 bases, with 11 bases separating them. Looked up from germline, CDR1 is SGHAT and CDR2 is FQNNGV. The data originate from a study of blood T cell repertoires in COVID-19. Repertoires were generated with immunoSEQ multiplex PCR, while TCRdb's copy carries only in-frame clones and drops some. This sample has about 250,000 clones, with about 83% found just once. The sequencing sample was made of peripheral blood. The source of this sequence is a man in his forties with active or convalescent COVID-19. The J gene is TRBJ1-2, the V gene TRBV11-2; the D gene is possibly TRBD1 (5 bases). Written as DNA, the CDR3 is TGTGCCAGCAGCAACAGGTTTCTTGGCTACACCTTC. This gives the protein CASSNRFLGYTF. Variable domain in full (rest from reference TRBV11-2 and TRBJ1-2): EAGVAQSPRYKIIEKRQSVAFWCNPISGHATLYWYQQILGQGPKLLIQFQNNGVVDDSQLPKDRFSAERLKGVDSTLKIQPAKLEDSAVYLCASSNRFLGYTFGSGTRLTVV.